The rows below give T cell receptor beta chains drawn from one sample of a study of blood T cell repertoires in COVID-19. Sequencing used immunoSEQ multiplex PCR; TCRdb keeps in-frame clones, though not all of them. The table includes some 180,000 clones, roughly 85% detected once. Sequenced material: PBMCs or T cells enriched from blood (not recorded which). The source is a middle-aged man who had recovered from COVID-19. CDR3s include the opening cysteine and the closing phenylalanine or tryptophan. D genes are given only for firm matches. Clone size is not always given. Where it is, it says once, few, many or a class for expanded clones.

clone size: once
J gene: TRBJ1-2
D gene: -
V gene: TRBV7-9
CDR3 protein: CASSLGGLYGYTF
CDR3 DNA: TGTGCCAGCAGCTTAGGCGGCCTCTATGGCTACACCTTC

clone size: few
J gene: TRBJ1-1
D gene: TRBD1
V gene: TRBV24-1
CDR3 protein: CATSSRDRGISEAFF
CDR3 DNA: TGTGCCACCAGTAGCCGGGACAGGGGAATTTCTGAAGCTTTCTTT

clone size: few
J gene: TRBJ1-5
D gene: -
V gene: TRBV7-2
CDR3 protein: CASSLNSGGNQPQHF
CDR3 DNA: TGTGCCAGCAGCCTTAACTCGGGAGGCAATCAGCCCCAGCATTTT

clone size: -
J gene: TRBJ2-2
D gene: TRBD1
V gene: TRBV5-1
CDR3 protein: CASSLATNGGQGFTGELFF
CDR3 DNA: TGCGCCAGCAGCTTGGCCACGAACGGCGGACAGGGGTTCACCGGGGAGCTGTTTTTT

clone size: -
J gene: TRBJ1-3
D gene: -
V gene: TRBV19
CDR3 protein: CASSTPPAAPSSGNTIYF
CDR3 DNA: TGTGCCAGTAGTACCCCACCTGCTGCCCCCAGCTCTGGAAACACCATATATTTT

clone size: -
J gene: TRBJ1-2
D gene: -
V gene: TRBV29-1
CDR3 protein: CSGQETYGYTF
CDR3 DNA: TGCAGCGGACAAGAAACCTATGGCTACACCTTC

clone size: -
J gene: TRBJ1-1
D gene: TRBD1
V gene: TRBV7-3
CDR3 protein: CASSYSGGGNTEAFF
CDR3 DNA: TGTGCCAGCAGCTACTCAGGGGGCGGGAACACTGAAGCTTTCTTT

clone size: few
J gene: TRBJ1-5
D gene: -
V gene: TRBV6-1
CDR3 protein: CASSEGTQGRNQPQHF
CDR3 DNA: TGTGCCAGCAGTGAAGGGACTCAGGGGCGCAATCAGCCCCAGCATTTT

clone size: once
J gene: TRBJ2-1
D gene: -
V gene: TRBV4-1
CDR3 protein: CASSPSLREQFF
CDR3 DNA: TGCGCCAGCAGCCCCTCGCTACGCGAGCAGTTCTTC

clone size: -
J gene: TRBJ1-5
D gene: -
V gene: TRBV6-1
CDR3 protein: CASSDPSREGQPQHF
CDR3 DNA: TGTGCCAGCAGTGACCCATCCAGGGAGGGTCAGCCCCAGCATTTT

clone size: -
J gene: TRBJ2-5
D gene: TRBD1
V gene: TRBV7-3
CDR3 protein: CASSSTGTQETQYF
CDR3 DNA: TGTGCCAGCAGCTCGACAGGGACCCAAGAGACCCAGTACTTC

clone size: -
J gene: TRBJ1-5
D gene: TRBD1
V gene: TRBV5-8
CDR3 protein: CASSWGQNSNQPQHF
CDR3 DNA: TGTGCCAGCAGCTGGGGACAGAATAGCAATCAGCCCCAGCATTTT

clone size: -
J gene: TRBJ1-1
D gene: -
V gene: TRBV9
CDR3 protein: CASSVGGMEAFF
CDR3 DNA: TGTGCCAGCAGCGTAGGAGGGATGGAAGCTTTCTTT

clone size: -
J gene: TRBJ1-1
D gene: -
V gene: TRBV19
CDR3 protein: CASSLGANTEAFF
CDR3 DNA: TGTGCCAGTAGTCTAGGCGCGAACACTGAAGCTTTCTTT

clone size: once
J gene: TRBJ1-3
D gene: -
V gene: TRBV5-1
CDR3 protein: CASSLGPGSGNTIYF
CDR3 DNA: TGCGCCAGCAGCTTGGGCCCAGGCTCTGGAAACACCATATATTTT

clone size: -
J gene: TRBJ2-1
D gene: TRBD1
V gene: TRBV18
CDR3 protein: CASSNTGQGKSEQFF
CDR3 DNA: TGTGCCAGCTCAAATACGGGACAGGGGAAAAGTGAGCAGTTCTTC

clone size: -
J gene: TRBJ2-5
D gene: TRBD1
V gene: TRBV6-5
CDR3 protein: CASSYSGTGQEETQYF
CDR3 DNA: TGTGCCAGCAGTTACTCGGGGACAGGGCAGGAGGAGACCCAGTACTTC

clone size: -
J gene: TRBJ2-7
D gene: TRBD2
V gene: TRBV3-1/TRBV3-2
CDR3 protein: CASSRKLAAVSYEQYF
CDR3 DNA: TGTGCCAGCAGCCGGAAACTAGCGGCAGTGTCCTACGAGCAGTACTTC

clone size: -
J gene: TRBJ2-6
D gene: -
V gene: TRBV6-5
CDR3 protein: CAAYGANVLTF
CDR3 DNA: TGTGCCGCGTACGGGGCCAACGTCCTGACTTTC

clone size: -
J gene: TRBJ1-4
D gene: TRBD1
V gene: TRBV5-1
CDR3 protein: CASSVGQGPSTNEKLFF
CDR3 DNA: TGCGCCAGCAGCGTGGGACAGGGGCCTTCAACTAATGAAAAACTGTTTTTT

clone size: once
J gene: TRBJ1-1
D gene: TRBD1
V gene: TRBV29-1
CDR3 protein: CSVETGTGWEIHTEAFF
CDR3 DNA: TGCAGCGTTGAGACGGGGACAGGGTGGGAGATACACACTGAAGCTTTCTTT

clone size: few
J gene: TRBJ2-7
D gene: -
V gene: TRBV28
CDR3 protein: CASSSSAGTHYEQYF
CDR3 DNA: TGTGCCAGCAGTTCTAGCGCCGGGACGCACTACGAGCAGTACTTC

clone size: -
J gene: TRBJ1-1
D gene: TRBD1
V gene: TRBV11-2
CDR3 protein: CASSLVLGQGNRNTEAFF
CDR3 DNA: TGTGCCAGCAGCTTAGTCCTTGGACAGGGTAACCGTAACACTGAAGCTTTCTTT

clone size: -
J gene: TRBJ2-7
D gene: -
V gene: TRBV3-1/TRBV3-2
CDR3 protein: CASSRSQGSYEQYF
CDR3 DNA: TGTGCCAGCAGCCGTTCGCAGGGCTCCTACGAGCAGTACTTC